This TCR beta chain was sequenced during a study of blood T cell repertoires in COVID-19. About the research overall: T cells, B-cell-depleted T cells, or PBMCs provided the cDNA or gDNA that served as material.

As processed by the authors: Scientists estimated how many nucleated cells there were by amplifying reference gene primers. TCRdb's copy holds only in-frame clones and misses some; the assay was immunoSEQ multiplex PCR. The V and J calls and clone size come from that table; D and trimming were worked out from the DNA. The sample holds a few hundred thousand clones, 89% seen once. The V gene's germline CDR1 is KGHSH and CDR2 LQKENI. The CDR3 consists of 14 residues. V trimming: 5 bases; J trimming: 7 bases; junction bases outside the gene matches: 10. Enrollees, about 18 to 89 years old, lived in approximately 24 US areas. The study counted Cohort 3 donors as recovered given two negative PCRs, clearance, or symptom resolution.

The chain carries TRBV18 and TRBJ1-2, with 7 bases fitting TRBD1. What was sequenced was PBMCs or T cells enriched from blood (not recorded which). This sequence was found in a woman aged 25 to 39 who had recovered from COVID-19. The CDR3 is CASSSSRDSIGYTF. The CDR3 region has the DNA TGTGCCAGCTCATCATCAAGGGACAGTATTGGCTACACCTTC.